Listed here are 23 T cell receptor beta chains from one sample, sequenced in a study of T-cell reconstitution after alpha-beta-depleted transplantation in children. Unique molecular identifiers were incorporated during preparation of the TCRbeta library. TCRdb reprocessed the PCR reads via MiXCR and lists one record per CDR3 protein. The table has 200,000 to 250,000 distinct CDR3 sequences, about 7% seen once. Sequencing used PBMCs, obtained before TCRalphabeta/CD19-depleted stem cell transplant. These TCRs come from a boy between 2 and 10 years old with acute lymphoblastic leukemia, due to receive a stem cell transplant.

In its sample, this clonotype was seen a few times. The chain uses TRBV6-5 and TRBJ1-1; 10 positions match TRBD1. The CDR3 extends over 16 amino acids. The V and J ends lost 0 bases and 1 base, in that order; junction bases with no gene match: 2. Germline assignment: CDR1 MNHEY and CDR2 SVGAGI. CDR3 residues: CASSYSGQGRNTEAFF. DNA of the CDR3: TGTGCCAGCAGTTACTCGGGACAGGGGCGGAACACTGAAGCTTTCTTT.

This clonotype was seen repeatedly, ten times or more. The gene calls are TRBV18 and TRBJ2-5; D remains unclear. The ends were cut back, 3 bases at V and 3 bases at J, with 11 bases in the middle. The germline V gene encodes CDR1 KGHSH and CDR2 LQKENI. CDR3 size: 14 residues. The CDR3 nucleotides read TGTGCCAGCTCACCGCCGGCACCCAAAGAGACCCAGTACTTC. Protein sequence: CASSPPAPKETQYF.

This clonotype occurred many times. V is TRBV5-1 and J is TRBJ2-7; TRBD1 aligns across 9 bases. With V trimmed by 4 bases and J by 5 bases, 4 bases remained unmatched. The germline gives CDR1 SGHRS, CDR2 YFSETQ. The length of the CDR3 is 13 residues. Written as DNA, the CDR3 is TGCGCCAGCAGCCCCACAGGGGGCCACGAGCAGTACTTC. Encoded protein: CASSPTGGHEQYF.

The V and J genes are TRBV4-2 and TRBJ2-1; a weak D match, TRBD2 (6 bases). The CDR3 extends over 15 amino acids. CDR1 LGHNA and CDR2 YNFKEQ come from the germline V gene. Trimming removed 0 bases at V and 6 bases at J, with 12 bases between. CDR3 residues: CASSQDLELANEQFF. The CDR3 DNA is TGTGCCAGCAGCCAAGATCTTGAACTAGCCAATGAGCAGTTCTTC.

This clonotype was found many times. This chain joins TRBV13 and TRBJ2-7, with 13 positions matching TRBD2. With 4 bases clipped from V and 6 bases from J, the junction kept 9 bases outside the gene matches. CDR3 length: 16 residues. Germline V CDR1 and CDR2: PRHDT, FYEKMQ (reference sequence). The CDR3 sequence is CASSSVSGLAGVEQYF. CDR3 nucleotides: TGTGCCAGCAGCTCTGTCTCCGGACTAGCGGGGGTCGAGCAGTACTTC.

Ten or more counts support this clonotype. This chain joins TRBV4-3 and TRBJ2-5; possible D gene TRBD1, 6 bases. This CDR3 comprises 15 residues. Trimming shortened V by 4 bases and J by 3 bases, and 15 bases separated the two germline ends. Germline values: CDR1 LGHNA, CDR2 YSLEER. The CDR3 loop reads CASSLRDRPEETQYF. CDR3 bases: TGCGCCAGCAGCCTCCGAGACAGGCCCGAAGAGACCCAGTACTTC.

This clonotype was seen repeatedly, ten times or more. The chain uses TRBV12-3 or TRBV12-4 and TRBJ2-2; 10 bases match TRBD1. J gave up 1 base and V 4 bases, and 0 bases lay outside the gene matches. This CDR3 has 15 residues. This CDR3 reads CASSWTGGNTGELFF. Here the CDR3 DNA reads TGTGCCAGCAGTTGGACAGGGGGGAACACCGGGGAGCTGTTTTTT.

This clonotype was detected ten times or more. The V and J genes are TRBV7-2 and TRBJ2-1, with D unresolved. Per germline, CDR1 SGHTA and CDR2 FQGNSA. V was pared by 5 bases and J by 8 bases, with 13 bases between. This CDR3 is 13 amino acids long. The DNA of the CDR3 is TGTGCCAGCAGCGCGGCCGGCGTAGATGAGCAGTTCTTC. This sequence encodes CASSAAGVDEQFF.

This clonotype was seen at least ten times. The V and J genes are TRBV28 and TRBJ2-2; tentative D call: TRBD1 (6 bases). This CDR3 spans 17 amino acids. The germline V gene has CDR1 MDHEN and CDR2 SYDVKM. V was pared by 5 bases and J by 6 bases, with 22 bases between. The DNA of the CDR3 is TGTGCCAGCAGTCACCGATCCCCCACAGGGTGGGCCGGGGAGCTGTTTTTT. It encodes CASSHRSPTGWAGELFF. The variable domain in full, completed from reference TRBV28 and TRBJ2-2, reads DVKVTQSSRYLVKRTGEKVFLECVQDMDHENMFWYRQDPGLGLRLIYFSYDVKMKEKGDIPEGYSVSREKKERFSLILESASTNQTSMYLCASSHRSPTGWAGELFFGEGSRLTVL.

This clonotype was recorded many times. This chain uses TRBV28 with TRBJ2-7; D call uncertain. This CDR3 contains 12 residues. Trimming removed 2 bases from V and 4 bases from J, with 6 bases in between. Germline loops: CDR1 MDHEN, CDR2 SYDVKM. The CDR3 region is CASSLNQYEQYF. The CDR3 DNA follows: TGTGCCAGCAGTTTAAATCAGTACGAGCAGTACTTC.

This clonotype was seen at least ten times. The chain uses TRBV13 and TRBJ2-1; 13 bases agree with TRBD2. The ends lost 5 bases at V and 6 bases at J; junction bases unmatched: 4. Germline V CDR1 and CDR2: PRHDT, FYEKMQ (reference sequence). The CDR3 extends over 15 amino acids. The CDR3 region has the DNA TGTGCCAGCAGCGGAAGACTAGCGGGAGGCAATGAGCAGTTCTTC. Its protein is CASSGRLAGGNEQFF.

This clonotype was detected ten times or more. This chain links TRBV28 with TRBJ2-1; D may be TRBD2 (6 bases). The CDR3 is 13 amino acids. The V gene lost 7 bases and the J gene lost 3 bases, with 10 bases spanning the gap. The germline V gene encodes CDR1 MDHEN and CDR2 SYDVKM. CDR3 residues: CASTLDYYNEQFF. The CDR3 DNA reads as TGTGCCAGCACTTTGGACTACTACAATGAGCAGTTCTTC.

The chain recombines TRBV28 with TRBJ2-7; D is perhaps TRBD2 (6 bases). The CDR3 has 11 amino acids. V was shortened by 5 bases and J by 5 bases, with 7 bases between the two germline ends. Germline assignment: CDR1 MDHEN and CDR2 SYDVKM. The CDR3 DNA reads as TGTGCCAGCAGTAGGACTAACGAGCAGTACTTC. It codes for CASSRTNEQYF.

A few counts support this clonotype. The CDR3 reads CASSRNPIEQYF. DNA for the CDR3: TGTGCCAGCAGTCGAAATCCTATTGAGCAGTACTTC. The V and J genes are TRBV12-3 or TRBV12-4 and TRBJ2-7; the D is unclear. Trimming stripped 5 bases from V and 7 bases from J, with 12 bases between. The CDR3 has 12 residues.

The genes are TRBV21-1 and TRBJ2-7; the table gives TRBD2 as D, unverified against the DNA. TRBV21-1 is flagged as a pseudogene. The CDR3 covers 15 residues. This CDR3 is CASSNPGLHYYEQYF. As DNA, the CDR3 is TGTGCCAGCAGCAACCCGGGACTGCACTACTACGAGCAGTACTTC.

This clonotype has more than one count but fewer than ten. V and J are TRBV15 and TRBJ1-1; D gene unclear. The germline gives CDR1 LNHNV, CDR2 YYDKDF (reference sequence). This CDR3 has 15 residues. V lost 9 bases and J 2 bases, leaving 19 bases between the germline ends. The chain's CDR3 is CATNEPRVLNTEAFF. The DNA of the CDR3 is TGTGCCACTAACGAGCCGCGGGTACTCAACACTGAAGCTTTCTTT. Full variable domain (outside the CDR3, taken from reference TRBV15 and TRBJ1-1): DAMVIQNPRYQVTQFGKPVTLSCSQTLNHNVMYWYQQKSSQAPKLLFHYYDKDFNNEADTPDNFQSRRPNTSFCFLDIRSPGLGDTAMYLCATNEPRVLNTEAFFGQGTRLTVV.

The gene calls are TRBV6-5 and TRBJ2-3; no reliable D call. The V gene lost 3 bases and the J gene lost 3 bases, with 7 bases spanning the gap. The CDR3 consists of 13 residues. Looked up from germline, CDR1 is MNHEY and CDR2 is SVGAGI. The CDR3 region is CASSYTETDTQYF. Here the CDR3 DNA reads TGTGCCAGCAGTTATACAGAGACAGATACGCAGTATTTT.

CDR3 sequence reads: CASSLTSGASYEQYF. The CDR3 DNA follows: TGTGCCAGCAGCTTAACTAGCGGGGCCTCCTACGAGCAGTACTTC. This rearrangement joins TRBV7-2 to TRBJ2-7; 10 positions match TRBD2. V was pared by 2 bases and J by 0 bases, with 1 base of the junction left unmatched. The CDR3 extends over 15 amino acids. CDR1 SGHTA and CDR2 FQGNSA come from the germline V gene.

Of note for this clonotype: This clone may be a read error of a much larger clone one base away. Given the absence of the conserved phenylalanine or tryptophan at the CDR3 end, a read error is likely. The V call is TRBV11-3, the J call TRBJ2-7; D is unresolved. The V end lost 0 bases, the J end lost 9 bases, and 6 bases lay between the germline ends. This CDR3 has 11 residues. Germline-derived CDR1 and CDR2 are SGHNT and YENEEA. Written as DNA, the CDR3 is TGTGCCAGCAGCTTAGAAGGAGTGCAGTACTAC. Translating gives CASSLEGVQYY.

This clonotype was detected many times. The rearrangement uses TRBV9 and TRBJ2-2; 7 bases match TRBD1. There are 16 residues in the CDR3. V shed 0 bases, J shed 4 bases, and the junction held 6 bases outside the gene matches. The V gene's germline CDR1 is SGDLS and CDR2 YYNGEE. CDR3 sequence (DNA): TGTGCCAGCAGCGTAGAGGGGACAGATTTCACCGGGGAGCTGTTTTTT. It codes for CASSVEGTDFTGELFF.

This clonotype has more than one count but fewer than ten. V and J are TRBV7-9 and TRBJ2-7, with 9 bases fitting TRBD1. This CDR3 comprises 16 residues. In germline, CDR1 is SEHNR, CDR2 FQNEAQ (reference sequence). Germline trimming cut 5 bases from V and 1 base from J; bases unmatched to any gene: 9. This chain's CDR3 is CASSPHAGQGSYEQYF. The CDR3 DNA sequence: TGTGCCAGCAGCCCACACGCGGGACAGGGTTCCTACGAGCAGTACTTC.

This clonotype was recorded many times. The J gene is TRBJ2-3, the V gene TRBV6-2 or TRBV6-3; TRBD1 matches at 8 bases. Germline assignment: CDR1 MNHEY and CDR2 SVGEGT. CDR3 length equals 15 residues. Germline trimming cut 8 bases from V and 5 bases from J; bases unmatched to any gene: 12. CDR3 DNA sequence: TGTGCCAGCCCCCCCGTTACAGGGGGGAAAGATACGCAGTATTTT. It specifies CASPPVTGGKDTQYF.

This clonotype was observed many times. The chain is built from TRBV5-5 and TRBJ2-5, with 7 bases identical to TRBD1. V lost 0 bases and J lost 5; bases outside the gene matches: 10. Per germline, CDR1 SGHKS and CDR2 YYEKEE (reference sequence). The CDR3 is 16 amino acids. CDR3 region: CASSLGRQGSLETQYF. DNA of the CDR3: TGTGCCAGCAGCTTGGGGAGACAGGGTTCTTTGGAGACCCAGTACTTC.